A single sample is the source of the 5 T cell receptor beta chains below, sequenced in a study of control samples from healthy donors and cancer patients. Profiled with immunoSEQ multiplex PCR; TCRdb holds only in-frame clones, not every one. The table lists approximately 69,000 clones, around nine tenths of them singletons, with over 4.5% in the top ten. The sample was PBMCs. These receptors all stem from a man in his fifties or sixties with colorectal cancer.

A few counts support this clone. This chain joins TRBV30 and TRBJ1-5; possible D gene TRBD1, 6 bases. The CDR3 covers 15 residues. V gave up 3 bases and J gave up 2 bases, with 14 bases separating them. The germline V gene encodes CDR1 GTSNPN and CDR2 SVGIG (reference sequence). The DNA for the CDR3 is TGTGCCTGGAGGACGAAATCAGGGGGCAATCAGCCCCAGCATTTT. Its protein is CAWRTKSGGNQPQHF.

The chain is built from TRBV7-9 and TRBJ2-2; perhaps TRBD2 as D (5 bases). The CDR3 is 14 residues long. CDR1 is SEHNR and CDR2 is FQNEAQ in the germline V gene (reference sequence). V lost 3 bases and J lost 4, with 9 bases in between. The CDR3 DNA sequence: TGTGCCAGCAGCTTGCGAGGGATCACCGGGGAGCTGTTTTTT. Translated: CASSLRGITGELFF.

This rearrangement joins TRBV6-5 to TRBJ2-5; weak D call: TRBD1 (6 bases). The germline V gene has CDR1 MNHEY and CDR2 SVGAGI. CDR3 length equals 15 residues. The V gene lost 8 bases and the J gene lost 4 bases, with 20 bases spanning the gap. Here the CDR3 DNA reads TGTGCCAGCGCGAGAGAGGACAGACCTCCAGAGACCCAGTACTTC. Its translation: CASAREDRPPETQYF.

V is TRBV14 and J is TRBJ2-1; 8 bases are shared with TRBD2. With 0 bases clipped from V and 7 bases from J, the junction kept 8 bases outside the gene matches. CDR1 is SGHDN, CDR2 FVKESK, per germline. The CDR3 covers 16 residues. The CDR3: CASSQDEGLVGNEQFF. DNA for the CDR3: TGTGCCAGCAGCCAAGATGAGGGACTAGTCGGTAATGAGCAGTTCTTC.

Notes on this clone: The sample contains more than one DNA sequence encoding this CDR3. V is TRBV5-4 and J is TRBJ2-3; possible D gene TRBD2, 7 bases. CDR1 and CDR2 from the germline V gene are SGHNT and YYREEE (reference sequence). V lost 0 bases to trimming and J lost 1 base, with 9 bases between them. The CDR3 contains 15 residues. CDR3 in DNA: TGTGCCAGCAGCTTGGGAGGGGGGGGCACAGATACGCAGTATTTT. This sequence encodes CASSLGGGGTDTQYF.